Shown below are 12 T cell receptor beta chains from a single sample sequenced in a study of T cells after yellow fever vaccination. Each CDR3 protein is one row after TCRdb ran MiXCR on the 5' RACE reads. The table lists about 320,000 distinct CDR3 sequences, around 10% of them singletons. Specimen: CD4+ T cells sorted from PBMCs, collected 45 days after the yellow fever booster vaccination. These receptors were taken from a man aged 18 to 35 who received the YFV17D yellow fever vaccine.

This clonotype was observed a handful of times. The chain combines TRBV14 with TRBJ1-1; D gene ambiguous. Germline CDR1 is SGHDN and CDR2 is FVKESK. Trimming removed 3 bases from V and 0 bases from J, with 8 bases in between. This CDR3 contains 14 residues. The CDR3 here is CASSHLALNTEAFF. In DNA, the CDR3 is TGTGCCAGCAGCCATCTAGCGTTGAACACTGAAGCTTTCTTT.

DNA for the CDR3: TGTGCCACTTTACGGGGAAACTCTGGAAACACCATATATTTT. Translated, it gives CATLRGNSGNTIYF. The chain links TRBV12-3 or TRBV12-4 to TRBJ1-3, with D unresolved. The CDR3 length is 14 residues. V lost 10 bases, J lost 0 bases, and 13 bases lay in between.

This clonotype was found a few times. The CDR3 loop reads CASSVGGDASGNTIYF. For the CDR3, the DNA is TGTGCCAGCAGCGTAGGAGGAGACGCCTCTGGAAACACCATATATTTT. The V and J genes are TRBV9 and TRBJ1-3; D unclear. Germline lookup yields CDR1 SGDLS and CDR2 YYNGEE. The V end was cut by 0 bases, the J end by 0 bases, with 10 bases between. The CDR3 is 16 amino acids. Full variable domain (outside the CDR3, taken from reference TRBV9 and TRBJ1-3): DSGVTQTPKHLITATGQRVTLRCSPRSGDLSVYWYQQSLDQGLQFLIQYYNGEERAKGNILERFSAQQFPDLHSELNLSSLELGDSALYFCASSVGGDASGNTIYFGEGSWLTVV.

The chain links TRBV25-1 to TRBJ2-7; 9 bases map to TRBD1. Germline loops: CDR1 MGHDK, CDR2 SYGVNS. CDR3 length: 16 residues. V lost 0 bases and J lost 3; bases outside the gene matches: 6. CDR3 nucleotides: TGTGCCAGCAGTGAATATCGAGGGACAGGGAACTACGAGCAGTACTTC. Amino acid sequence: CASSEYRGTGNYEQYF.

The table lists this clonotype with a few counts. The chain has TRBV9 and TRBJ1-2; 9 bases fit TRBD1. Per the germline V gene, CDR1 is SGDLS and CDR2 is YYNGEE. V dropped 3 bases and J dropped 3; count of bases not matched to a gene: 6. CDR3 length: 15 residues. The CDR3 reads CASSEGQGTYYGYTF. DNA for the CDR3: TGTGCCAGCAGCGAGGGACAGGGAACCTACTATGGCTACACCTTC.

The chain employs TRBV5-1 and TRBJ1-1, with D unresolved. This CDR3 is 14 amino acids long. The germline CDR1 and CDR2 sequences are SGHRS and YFSETQ. The V gene lost 0 bases and the J gene lost 1 base, with 7 bases spanning the gap. CDR3 in DNA: TGCGCCAGCAGCTTGGGGCGGCCGAACACTGAAGCTTTCTTT. Amino acids: CASSLGRPNTEAFF.

The rearrangement joins TRBV18 to TRBJ2-1, with a weak D call TRBD2 (6 bases). Trimming pared 1 base from V and 5 bases from J, leaving 12 bases between. The CDR3 totals 15 residues. Germline V gives CDR1 KGHSH, CDR2 LQKENI. CDR3 coding DNA: TGTGCCAGCTCACCACAGACCGGCGGGGACAATGAGCAGTTCTTC. Its protein is CASSPQTGGDNEQFF.

This clonotype has just a few counts. The V gene is TRBV12-3 or TRBV12-4, the J gene TRBJ2-5; weak D call: TRBD2 (7 bases). With 5 bases removed from V and 5 bases from J, the gap between germline ends came to 24 bases. The CDR3 length is 17 residues. This CDR3 is CASSARHGEGGLETQYF. CDR3 bases: TGTGCCAGCAGTGCACGCCATGGGGAGGGGGGTCTGGAGACCCAGTACTTC.

The V and J genes are TRBV25-1 and TRBJ2-5; no clear D gene. The germline gives CDR1 MGHDK, CDR2 SYGVNS. Trimming stripped 3 bases from V and 0 bases from J, with 5 bases between. The CDR3 runs 13 residues. The CDR3 spells CASSESYQETQYF. Written as DNA, the CDR3 is TGTGCCAGCAGTGAGTCGTACCAAGAGACCCAGTACTTC. Variable domain in full (rest from reference TRBV25-1 and TRBJ2-5): EADIYQTPRYLVIGTGKKITLECSQTMGHDKMYWYQQDPGMELHLIHYSYGVNSTEKGDLSSESTVSRIRTEHFPLTLESARPSHTSQYLCASSESYQETQYFGPGTRLLVL.

This clonotype was seen only a few times. The V and J genes are TRBV19 and TRBJ2-1; 7 nucleotides line up with TRBD2. Germline V gives CDR1 LNHDA, CDR2 SQIVND (reference sequence). J was trimmed by 0 bases and V by 5 bases; bases with no gene match: 7. This CDR3 spans 16 amino acids. Here the CDR3 DNA reads TGTGCCAGTAGTGGCGCTAGCGGTAGCTCCTACAATGAGCAGTTCTTC. Protein sequence: CASSGASGSSYNEQFF. Based on the CDR3 plus reference TRBV19 and TRBJ2-1, the full variable domain is DGGITQSPKYLFRKEGQNVTLSCEQNLNHDAMYWYRQDPGQGLRLIYYSQIVNDFQKGDIAEGYSVSREKKESFPLTVTSAQKNPTAFYLCASSGASGSSYNEQFFGPGTRLTVL.

This clonotype occurred a few times. The CDR3 nucleotides are TGTGCCAGCAGGACAGGGGGCCGGGAAAAACTGTTTTTT. Translation gives CASRTGGREKLFF. The chain has TRBV6-5 and TRBJ1-4, with 10 bases aligning to TRBD1. J gave up 8 bases and V 6 bases, and 3 bases lay outside the gene matches. The CDR3 has 13 residues. The germline gives CDR1 MNHEY, CDR2 SVGAGI.

The chain combines TRBV20-1 with TRBJ1-4, with TRBD1 identical over 12 bases. Trimming removed 3 bases from V and 10 bases from J; junction bases left unmatched: 6. Germline assignment: CDR1 DFQATT and CDR2 SNEGSKA (reference sequence). The CDR3 has 14 amino acids. As DNA, the CDR3 is TGCAGTGCTAGGTCCGGGACAGGGGGCGGAAAACTGTTTTTT. Encoded protein: CSARSGTGGGKLFF.